A selection of T cell receptor beta chains follows, all from one sample in a study of CD8 T cells in Susac syndrome. TCRdb re-called the immunoSEQ multiplex PCR reads through MiXCR, storing one row per CDR3 protein. Of about 100,000 distinct CDR3 sequences listed, about 95% are singletons. Sequencing input: CD8+ T cells from PBMCs. These receptors were collected from a human donor with Susac syndrome. CDR3s include the opening cysteine and the closing phenylalanine or tryptophan. The D gene is left open where the match is weak. Rows may omit the clone size; those that give it use once, few, many or a size class.

abundance,d_gene,v_gene,j_gene,CDR3aa,CDR3nt
-,TRBD1,TRBV15,TRBJ2-3,CATSKPGTGGTDTQYF,TGTGCCACCTCCAAGCCCGGGACAGGGGGTACAGATACGCAGTATTTT
-,-,TRBV20-1,TRBJ2-3,CSAAPPSDLGTQYF,TGCAGTGCTGCCCCGCCCTCAGATCTCGGTACGCAGTATTTT
-,-,TRBV29-1,TRBJ2-2,CSAYLGTGELFF,TGCAGCGCGTATTTGGGCACCGGGGAGCTGTTTTTT
once,-,TRBV4-1,TRBJ1-1,CASSLRTDALNTEAFF,TGCGCCAGCAGCCTCCGGACGGACGCTTTGAACACTGAAGCTTTCTTT
-,-,TRBV2,TRBJ2-3,CASSEFLATDTQYF,TGTGCCAGCAGTGAGTTCCTAGCCACAGATACGCAGTATTTT
-,TRBD1,TRBV20-1,TRBJ1-2,CSARRQGDYGYTF,TGCAGTGCTAGGAGACAGGGGGACTATGGCTACACCTTC
once,-,TRBV29-1,TRBJ1-2,CSAGQSAYGYTF,TGCAGCGCCGGACAGTCTGCCTATGGCTACACCTTC
-,-,TRBV29-1,TRBJ2-3,CSFTWAGNTQYF,TGCAGTTTTACCTGGGCGGGAAATACGCAGTATTTT
-,TRBD2,TRBV7-9,TRBJ2-3,CASSLVSSGSVTDTQYF,TGTGCCAGCAGCTTAGTATCCAGCGGGAGCGTCACAGATACGCAGTATTTT
-,TRBD2,TRBV20-1,TRBJ2-3,CSARRTSGRTDTQYF,TGCAGTGCACGGAGGACTAGCGGTCGCACAGATACGCAGTATTTT
-,-,TRBV29-1,TRBJ2-4,CSVGDIAKNIQYF,TGCAGCGTTGGGGACATAGCCAAAAACATTCAGTACTTC
-,-,TRBV5-1,TRBJ1-2,CASSLARRIDGYTF,TGCGCCAGCAGCTTGGCGCGCAGGATTGATGGCTACACCTTC
-,TRBD1,TRBV9,TRBJ1-2,CASSGSRDRALGYTF,TGTGCCAGCAGCGGGAGCCGGGACAGGGCGCTTGGCTACACCTTC
-,-,TRBV4-1,TRBJ2-3,CASSQVPGTDTQYF,TGCGCCAGCAGCCAAGTACCGGGGACAGATACGCAGTATTTT
-,TRBD2,TRBV2,TRBJ2-7,CASSSRGLAGPYEQYF,TGTGCCAGCAGCAGCAGAGGACTAGCGGGCCCCTACGAGCAGTACTTC
-,-,TRBV9,TRBJ2-3,CASSVVGSDTQYF,TGTGCCAGCAGCGTAGTGGGTTCAGATACGCAGTATTTT
-,-,TRBV29-1,TRBJ2-2,CSARQTNTGELFF,TGCAGCGCCCGGCAGACGAACACCGGGGAGCTGTTTTTT